This T cell receptor (beta chain) came from a study of T-cell reconstitution after alpha-beta-depleted transplantation in children. Regarding the study as a whole: Where alpha-beta T cells came from about two months after transplant was reportedly several hundred expanded graft clones.

A library of TCRbeta sequences, prepared with unique molecular identifiers, was generated. TCRdb reprocessed the PCR reads with MiXCR, giving one entry per CDR3 protein. The sample yields roughly 400,000 distinct CDR3 sequences, about 40% seen once. This clonotype has ten or more counts. Its antigen is as yet unknown. The junction had 9 bases not matched to a gene; V was cut back by 8 bases and J by 5 bases. This CDR3 is built from 15 residues. Sequenced material: PBMCs, taken before TCRalphabeta/CD19-depleted stem cell transplant. This clonotype was sampled from a girl aged 2-10 years with aplastic anemia, due to receive a stem cell transplant. V is TRBV12-3 or TRBV12-4 and J is TRBJ2-2, with 9 bases that match TRBD2. DNA of the CDR3: TGTGCCAGCCGACGGGCTAGCGGGAATACCGGGGAGCTGTTTTTT. Translating gives CASRRASGNTGELFF.